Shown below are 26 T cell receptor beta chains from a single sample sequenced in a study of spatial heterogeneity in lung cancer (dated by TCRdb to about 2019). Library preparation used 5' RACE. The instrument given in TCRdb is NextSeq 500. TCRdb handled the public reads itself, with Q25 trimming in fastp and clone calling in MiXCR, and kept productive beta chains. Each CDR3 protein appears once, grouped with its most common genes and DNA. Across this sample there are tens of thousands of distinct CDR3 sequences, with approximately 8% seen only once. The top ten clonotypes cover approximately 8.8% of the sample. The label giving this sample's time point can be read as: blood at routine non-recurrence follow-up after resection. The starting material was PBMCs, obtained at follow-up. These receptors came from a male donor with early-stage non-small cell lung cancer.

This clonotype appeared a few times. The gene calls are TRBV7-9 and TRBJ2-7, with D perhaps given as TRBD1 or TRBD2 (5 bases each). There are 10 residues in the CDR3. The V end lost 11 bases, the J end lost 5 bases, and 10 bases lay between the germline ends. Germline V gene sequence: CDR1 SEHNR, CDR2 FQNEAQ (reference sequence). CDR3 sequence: CAEEGHEQYF. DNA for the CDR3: TGTGCCGAAGAGGGGCACGAGCAGTACTTC.

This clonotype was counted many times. The CDR3 region is CASSLQPRIDTQYF. The CDR3 DNA sequence: TGTGCCAGCAGCTTACAGCCCCGCATCGATACGCAGTATTTT. The chain recombines TRBV7-8 with TRBJ2-3; D is unclear. This CDR3 comprises 14 residues. Germline V lookup: CDR1 SGHVS, CDR2 FQNEAQ. Between the trimmed V and J ends, which lost 2 bases and 6 bases, there was a span of 12 bases. Full variable domain (remainder filled in from reference TRBV7-8 and TRBJ2-3): GAGVSQSPRYKVAKRGQDVALRCDPISGHVSLFWYQQALGQGPEFLTYFQNEAQLDKSGLPSDRFFAERPEGSVSTLKIQRTQQEDSAVYLCASSLQPRIDTQYFGPGTRLTVL.

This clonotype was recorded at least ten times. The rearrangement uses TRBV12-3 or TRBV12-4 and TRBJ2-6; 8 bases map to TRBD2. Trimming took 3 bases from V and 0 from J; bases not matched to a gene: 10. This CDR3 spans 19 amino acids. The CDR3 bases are TGTGCCAGCAGTTTGGGGCGACTAGCGTTCAGCTCTGGGGCCAACGTCCTGACTTTC. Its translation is CASSLGRLAFSSGANVLTF.

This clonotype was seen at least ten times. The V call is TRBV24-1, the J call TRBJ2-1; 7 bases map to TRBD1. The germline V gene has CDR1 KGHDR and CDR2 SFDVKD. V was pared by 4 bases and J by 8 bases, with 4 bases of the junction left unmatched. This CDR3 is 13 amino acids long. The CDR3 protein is CATSDVQGYEQFF. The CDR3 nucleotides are TGTGCCACCAGTGACGTACAGGGGTATGAGCAGTTCTTC.

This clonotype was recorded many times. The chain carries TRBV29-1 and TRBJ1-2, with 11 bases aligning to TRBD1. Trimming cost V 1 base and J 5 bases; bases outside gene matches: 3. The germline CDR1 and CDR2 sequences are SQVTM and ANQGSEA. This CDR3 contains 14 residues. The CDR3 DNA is TGCAGCGTTGAAGGGGGACAGGGGGATTATGGCTACACCTTC. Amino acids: CSVEGGQGDYGYTF.

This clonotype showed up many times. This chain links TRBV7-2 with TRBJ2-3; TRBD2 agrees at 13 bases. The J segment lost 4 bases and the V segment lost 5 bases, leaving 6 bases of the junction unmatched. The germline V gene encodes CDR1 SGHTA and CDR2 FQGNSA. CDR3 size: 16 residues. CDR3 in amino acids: CASSTGTSGVSDTQYF. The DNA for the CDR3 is TGTGCCAGCAGCACCGGGACTAGCGGGGTATCAGATACGCAGTATTTT. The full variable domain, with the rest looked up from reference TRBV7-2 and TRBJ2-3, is GAGVSQSPSNKVTEKGKDVELRCDPISGHTALYWYRQSLGQGLEFLIYFQGNSAPDKSGLPSDRFSAERTGGSVSTLTIQRTQQEDSAVYLCASSTGTSGVSDTQYFGPGTRLTVL.

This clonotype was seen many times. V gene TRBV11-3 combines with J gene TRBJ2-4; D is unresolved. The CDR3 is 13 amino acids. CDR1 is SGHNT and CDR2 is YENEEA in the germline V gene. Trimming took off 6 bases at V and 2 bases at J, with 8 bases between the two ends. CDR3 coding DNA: TGTGCCAGCAGTAATCCTCCCAAAAACATTCAGTACTTC. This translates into CASSNPPKNIQYF.

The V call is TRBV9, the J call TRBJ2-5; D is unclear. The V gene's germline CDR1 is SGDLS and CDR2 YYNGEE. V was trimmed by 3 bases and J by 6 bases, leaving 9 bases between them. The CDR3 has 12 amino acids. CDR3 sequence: CASSGVSQTQYF. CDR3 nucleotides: TGTGCCAGCAGCGGTGTTAGCCAGACCCAGTACTTC.

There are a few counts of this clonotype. CDR3 loop: CASSQDAGGPETQYF. DNA for the CDR3: TGTGCCAGCAGCCAAGATGCGGGGGGGCCAGAGACCCAGTACTTC. This chain connects TRBV3-1 to TRBJ2-5; 9 nucleotides agree with TRBD2. The CDR3 spans 15 residues. Germline lookup yields CDR1 LGHDT and CDR2 YNNKEL (reference sequence). The ends lost 0 bases at V and 4 bases at J; junction bases unmatched: 3.

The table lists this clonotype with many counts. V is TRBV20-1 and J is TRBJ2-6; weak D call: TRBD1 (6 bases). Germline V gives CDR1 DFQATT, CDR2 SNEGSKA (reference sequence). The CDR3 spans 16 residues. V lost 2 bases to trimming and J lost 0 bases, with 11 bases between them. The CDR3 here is CSARRAGDSGANVLTF. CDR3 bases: TGCAGTGCTAGACGAGCAGGGGACTCTGGGGCCAACGTCCTGACTTTC.

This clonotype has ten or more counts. CDR3 coding DNA: TGCAGTGCCATCAGCGGGGCTTACAATGAGCAGTTCTTC. Its protein product is CSAISGAYNEQFF. The rearrangement joins TRBV20-1 to TRBJ2-1, with 7 nucleotides matching TRBD2. Trimming at V came to 6 bases and at J to 4 bases, leaving 6 bases not matched to a gene. The germline V gene encodes CDR1 DFQATT and CDR2 SNEGSKA (reference sequence). The CDR3 length is 13 residues.

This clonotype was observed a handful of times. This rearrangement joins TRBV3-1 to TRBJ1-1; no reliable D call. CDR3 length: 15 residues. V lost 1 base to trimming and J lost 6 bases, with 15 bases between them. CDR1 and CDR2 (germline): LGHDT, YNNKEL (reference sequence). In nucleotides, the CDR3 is TGTGCCAGCAGCCAAGGAGGGTGGATTGAGTCTGAAGCTTTCTTT. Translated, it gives CASSQGGWIESEAFF.

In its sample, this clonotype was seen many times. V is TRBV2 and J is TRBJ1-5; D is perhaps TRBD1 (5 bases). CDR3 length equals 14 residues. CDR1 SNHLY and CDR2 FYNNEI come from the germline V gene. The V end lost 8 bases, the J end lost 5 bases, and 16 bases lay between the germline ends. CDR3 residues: CASVSLGPDQPQHF. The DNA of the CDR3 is TGTGCCAGCGTGAGTTTGGGGCCGGATCAGCCCCAGCATTTT.

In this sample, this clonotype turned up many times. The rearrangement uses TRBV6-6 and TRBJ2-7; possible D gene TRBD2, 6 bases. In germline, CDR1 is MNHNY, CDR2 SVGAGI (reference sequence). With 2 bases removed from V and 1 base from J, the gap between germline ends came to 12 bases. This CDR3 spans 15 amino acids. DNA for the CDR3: TGTGCCAGCAGTTACCCGCGGGACCGATCCTACGAGCAGTACTTC. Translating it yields CASSYPRDRSYEQYF.

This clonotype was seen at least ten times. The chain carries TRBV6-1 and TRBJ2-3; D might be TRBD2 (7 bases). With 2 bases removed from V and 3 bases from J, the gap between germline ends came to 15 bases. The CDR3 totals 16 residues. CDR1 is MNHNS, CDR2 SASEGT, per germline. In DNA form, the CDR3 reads TGTGCCAGCAGTGAACTGGGGGGGGGGCGAACAGATACGCAGTATTTT. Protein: CASSELGGGRTDTQYF.

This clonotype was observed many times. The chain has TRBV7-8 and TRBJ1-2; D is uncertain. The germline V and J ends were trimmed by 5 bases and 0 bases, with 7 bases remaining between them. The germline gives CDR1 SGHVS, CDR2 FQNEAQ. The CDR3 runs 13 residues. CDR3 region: CASSLGPNYGYTF. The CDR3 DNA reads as TGTGCCAGCAGCCTAGGCCCTAACTATGGCTACACCTTC.

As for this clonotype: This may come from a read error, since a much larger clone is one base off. The CDR3 loop reads CDSGLAGGSSYEQYF. The CDR3 bases are TGTGACAGCGGGCTAGCGGGGGGCAGCTCCTACGAGCAGTACTTC. The chain recombines TRBV27 with TRBJ2-7, with TRBD2 matching 11 bases. This CDR3 has 15 amino acids. In germline, CDR1 is MNHEY, CDR2 SMNVEV (reference sequence).

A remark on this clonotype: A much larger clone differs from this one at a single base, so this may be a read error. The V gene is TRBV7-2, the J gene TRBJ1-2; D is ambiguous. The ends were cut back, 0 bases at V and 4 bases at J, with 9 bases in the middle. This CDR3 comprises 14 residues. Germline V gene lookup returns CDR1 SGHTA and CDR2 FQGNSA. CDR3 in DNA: TGTGCCAGCAGCTTAGCGGGCGGCCCCTATGGCTACACCTTC. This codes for CASSLAGGPYGYTF.

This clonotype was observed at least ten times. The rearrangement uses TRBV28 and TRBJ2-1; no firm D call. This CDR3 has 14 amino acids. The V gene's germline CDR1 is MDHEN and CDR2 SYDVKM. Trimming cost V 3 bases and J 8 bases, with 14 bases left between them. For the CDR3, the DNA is TGTGCCAGCAGTTTCTTAGCTTCCGGCGATGAGCAGTTCTTC. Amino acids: CASSFLASGDEQFF.

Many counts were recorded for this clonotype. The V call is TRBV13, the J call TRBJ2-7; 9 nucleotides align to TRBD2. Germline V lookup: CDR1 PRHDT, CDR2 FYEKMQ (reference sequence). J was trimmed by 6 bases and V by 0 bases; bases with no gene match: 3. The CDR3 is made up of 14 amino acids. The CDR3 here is CASSLGSGGSEQYF. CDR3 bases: TGTGCCAGCAGCTTAGGTAGCGGGGGATCCGAGCAGTACTTC.

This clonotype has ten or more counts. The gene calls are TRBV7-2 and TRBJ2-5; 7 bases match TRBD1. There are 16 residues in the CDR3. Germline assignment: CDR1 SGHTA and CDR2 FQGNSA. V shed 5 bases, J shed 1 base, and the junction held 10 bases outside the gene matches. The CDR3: CASSAEGAWAQETQYF. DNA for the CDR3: TGTGCCAGCAGCGCAGAGGGGGCTTGGGCCCAAGAGACCCAGTACTTC. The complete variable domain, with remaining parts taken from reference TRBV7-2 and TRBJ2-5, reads GAGVSQSPSNKVTEKGKDVELRCDPISGHTALYWYRQSLGQGLEFLIYFQGNSAPDKSGLPSDRFSAERTGGSVSTLTIQRTQQEDSAVYLCASSAEGAWAQETQYFGPGTRLLVL.

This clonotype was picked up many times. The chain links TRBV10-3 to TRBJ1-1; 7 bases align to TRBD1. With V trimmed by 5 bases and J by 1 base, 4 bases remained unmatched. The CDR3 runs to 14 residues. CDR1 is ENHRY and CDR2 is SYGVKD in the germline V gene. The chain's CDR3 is CAISLQGSNTEAFF. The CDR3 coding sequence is TGTGCCATCAGTTTACAGGGGTCGAACACTGAAGCTTTCTTT.

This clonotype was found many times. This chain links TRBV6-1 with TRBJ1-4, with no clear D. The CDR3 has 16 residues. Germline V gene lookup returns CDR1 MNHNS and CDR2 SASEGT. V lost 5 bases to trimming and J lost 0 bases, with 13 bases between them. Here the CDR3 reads CASSHIGFPTNEKLFF. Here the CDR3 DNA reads TGTGCCAGCAGTCACATAGGTTTCCCAACTAATGAAAAACTGTTTTTT.

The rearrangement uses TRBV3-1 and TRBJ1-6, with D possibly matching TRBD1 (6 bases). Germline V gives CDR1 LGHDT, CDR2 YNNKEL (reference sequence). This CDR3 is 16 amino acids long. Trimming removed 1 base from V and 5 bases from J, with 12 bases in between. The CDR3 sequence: CASSQVGTRDNSPLHF. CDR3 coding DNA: TGTGCCAGCAGCCAAGTTGGGACACGCGATAATTCACCCCTCCACTTT.

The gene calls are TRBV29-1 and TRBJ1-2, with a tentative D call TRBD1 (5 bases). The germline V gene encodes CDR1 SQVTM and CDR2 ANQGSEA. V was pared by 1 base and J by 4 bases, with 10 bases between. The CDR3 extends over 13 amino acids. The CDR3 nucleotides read TGCAGCGTTGAAGGCAGGGACTCCTATGGCTACACCTTC. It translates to CSVEGRDSYGYTF.

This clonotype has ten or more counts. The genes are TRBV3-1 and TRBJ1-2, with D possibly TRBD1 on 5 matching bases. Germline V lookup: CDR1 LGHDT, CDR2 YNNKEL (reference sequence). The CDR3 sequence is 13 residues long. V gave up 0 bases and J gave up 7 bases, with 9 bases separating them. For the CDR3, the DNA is TGTGCCAGCAGCCAAGAACAGGTACCTGGCTACACCTTC. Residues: CASSQEQVPGYTF.